This T cell receptor (beta chain) stems from a study of Graves' ophthalmopathy and Graves' hyperthyroidism. Researchers took RNA transcripts and amplified TCR beta CDR3 regions from them. Second-round multiplex PCR came after a first-round RT-PCR that employed HTBI primers. TCRdb used MiXCR to reprocess the multiplex PCR reads, holding one entry per CDR3 protein. This repertoire shows 200,000 to 250,000 distinct CDR3 sequences, roughly 29% found once; its top ten account for approximately 8.6%. From germline, CDR1 is PRHDT and CDR2 FYEKMQ (reference sequence). V was clipped by 3 bases and J by 7 bases, with 9 bases between them. CDR3 length: 12 amino acids. Orbital computed tomography and thyroid ultrasound, along with TRAb, serum thyroxine and clinical symptoms, underpinned diagnosis. This clonotype has at least ten counts.

This TCR came from a man aged 45-65 years with Graves' ophthalmopathy. The specimen was peripheral blood. The chain employs TRBV13 and TRBJ1-1; D unresolved. Here the CDR3 reads CASSFGRVEAFF. The DNA of the CDR3 is TGTGCCAGCAGCTTTGGGAGGGTTGAAGCTTTCTTT.